These 3 T cell receptor beta chains came from one sample sequenced in a study of blood T cells in healthy people across ages. Sample-barcoded 5' priming and a J-beta primer mix drove a second PCR of roughly 6 to 12 cycles. TCRdb recomputed calls from the 5' RACE reads with MiXCR, one row per CDR3 protein. The sample shows about 810,000 distinct CDR3 sequences, around 34% of them seen only once. Sequenced material: blood. The origin of the receptors is a young man in good health.

This chain links TRBV12-3 or TRBV12-4 with TRBJ2-5; a possible D gene is TRBD2 (5 bases). The V end lost 0 bases, the J end lost 11 bases, and 16 bases lay between the germline ends. This CDR3 has 14 amino acids. The CDR3 DNA is TGTGCCAGCAGTTTAGCTACCTTCGGGGATGAGCAGTACTTC. The encoded protein is CASSLATFGDEQYF.

This clonotype was observed at least ten times. The CDR3, as DNA: TGTGCCAGCAGCCACGGACAGGGGGGTTCAGAAGAGACCCAGTACTTC. The encoded protein is CASSHGQGGSEETQYF. The V gene is TRBV6-5, the J gene TRBJ2-5, with TRBD1 identical over 10 bases. Germline V gene sequence: CDR1 MNHEY, CDR2 SVGAGI. The V and J ends lost 6 bases and 3 bases, in that order; junction bases with no gene match: 10. The CDR3 runs to 16 residues.

Notes on this clonotype: A much larger clone sits a single nucleotide away, making a read error possible. The chain recombines TRBV29-1 with TRBJ2-7; D unclear. Germline V lookup: CDR1 SQVTM, CDR2 ANQGSEA. The CDR3 is made up of 15 amino acids. V lost 0 bases, J lost 1 base, and 13 bases lay in between. The CDR3 spells CSVEDNVIRSYEQYF. CDR3 nucleotides: TGCAGCGTTGAAGATAACGTGATCAGATCCTACGAGCAGTACTTC.